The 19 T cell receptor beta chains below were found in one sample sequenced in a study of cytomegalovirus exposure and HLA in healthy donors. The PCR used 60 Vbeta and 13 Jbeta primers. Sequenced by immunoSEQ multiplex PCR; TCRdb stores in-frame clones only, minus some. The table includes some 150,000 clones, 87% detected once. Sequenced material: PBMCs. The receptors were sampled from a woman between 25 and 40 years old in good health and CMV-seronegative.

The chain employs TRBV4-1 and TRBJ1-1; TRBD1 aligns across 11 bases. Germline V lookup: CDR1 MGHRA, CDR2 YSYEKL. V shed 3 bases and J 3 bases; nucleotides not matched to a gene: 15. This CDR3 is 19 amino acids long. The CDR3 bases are TGCGCCAGCAGCCAGGGACGACTCGGACAGGGGGCGTGGGACACTGAAGCTTTCTTT. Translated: CASSQGRLGQGAWDTEAFF.

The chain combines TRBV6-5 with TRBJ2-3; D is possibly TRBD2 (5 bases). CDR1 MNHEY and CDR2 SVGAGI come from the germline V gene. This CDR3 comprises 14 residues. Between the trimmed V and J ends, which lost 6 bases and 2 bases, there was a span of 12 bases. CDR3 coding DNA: TGTGCCAGCAGATTACTAGGATCCACAGATACGCAGTATTTT. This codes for CASRLLGSTDTQYF.

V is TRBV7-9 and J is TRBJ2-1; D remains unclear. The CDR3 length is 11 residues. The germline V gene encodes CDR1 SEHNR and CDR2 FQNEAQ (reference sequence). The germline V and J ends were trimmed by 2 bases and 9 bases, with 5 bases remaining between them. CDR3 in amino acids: CASSLSAEQFF. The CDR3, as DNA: TGTGCCAGCAGCTTAAGCGCTGAGCAGTTCTTC. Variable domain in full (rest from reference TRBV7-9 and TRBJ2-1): DTGVSQNPRHKITKRGQNVTFRCDPISEHNRLYWYRQTLGQGPEFLTYFQNEAQLEKSRLLSDRFSAERPKGSFSTLEIQRTEQGDSAMYLCASSLSAEQFFGPGTRLTVL.

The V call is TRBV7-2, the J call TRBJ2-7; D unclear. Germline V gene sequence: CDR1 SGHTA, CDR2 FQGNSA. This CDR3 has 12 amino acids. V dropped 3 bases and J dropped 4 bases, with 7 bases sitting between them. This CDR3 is CASSFSEYEQYF. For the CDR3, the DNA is TGTGCCAGCAGCTTTTCGGAGTACGAGCAGTACTTC. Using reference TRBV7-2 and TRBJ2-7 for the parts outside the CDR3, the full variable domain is GAGVSQSPSNKVTEKGKDVELRCDPISGHTALYWYRQSLGQGLEFLIYFQGNSAPDKSGLPSDRFSAERTGGSVSTLTIQRTQQEDSAVYLCASSFSEYEQYFGPGTRLTVT.

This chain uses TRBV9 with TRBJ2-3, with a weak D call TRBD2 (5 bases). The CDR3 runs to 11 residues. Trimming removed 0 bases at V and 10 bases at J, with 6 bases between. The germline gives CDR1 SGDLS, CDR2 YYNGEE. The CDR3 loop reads CASSVAGSQYF. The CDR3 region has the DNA TGTGCCAGCAGCGTAGCGGGGTCGCAGTATTTT.

CDR3 protein: CASSVAGEKETQYF. The CDR3 coding sequence is TGTGCCAGCAGCGTAGCGGGAGAGAAAGAGACCCAGTACTTC. The genes are TRBV5-4 and TRBJ2-5, with 9 bases aligning to TRBD2. This CDR3 is 14 amino acids long. With 4 bases clipped from V and 3 bases from J, the junction kept 4 bases outside the gene matches. Looked up from germline, CDR1 is SGHNT and CDR2 is YYREEE (reference sequence).

CDR3: CASSHGQGLTEAFF. DNA for the CDR3: TGTGCCAGCAGTCACGGACAGGGTCTCACTGAAGCTTTCTTT. V is TRBV28 and J is TRBJ1-1, with 8 positions matching TRBD1. V lost 5 bases and J lost 4; bases outside the gene matches: 6. Germline CDR1 reads MDHEN; CDR2 reads SYDVKM. The CDR3 spans 14 residues.

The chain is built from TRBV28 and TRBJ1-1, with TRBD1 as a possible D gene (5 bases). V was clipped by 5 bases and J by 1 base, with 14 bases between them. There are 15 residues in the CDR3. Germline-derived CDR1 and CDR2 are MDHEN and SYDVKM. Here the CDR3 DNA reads TGTGCCAGCAGTAGAGACAGTTGGAGGAACACTGAAGCTTTCTTT. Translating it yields CASSRDSWRNTEAFF. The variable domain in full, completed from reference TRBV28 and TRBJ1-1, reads DVKVTQSSRYLVKRTGEKVFLECVQDMDHENMFWYRQDPGLGLRLIYFSYDVKMKEKGDIPEGYSVSREKKERFSLILESASTNQTSMYLCASSRDSWRNTEAFFGQGTRLTVV.

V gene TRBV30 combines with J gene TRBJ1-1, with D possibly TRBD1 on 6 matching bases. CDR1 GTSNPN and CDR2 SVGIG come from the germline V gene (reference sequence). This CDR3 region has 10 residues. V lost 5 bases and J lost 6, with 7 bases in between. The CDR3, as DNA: TGTGCCTGGGGGGGCCCTGAAGCTTTCTTT. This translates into CAWGGPEAFF. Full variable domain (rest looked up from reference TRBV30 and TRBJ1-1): SQTIHQWPATLVQPVGSPLSLECTVEGTSNPNLYWYRQAAGRGLQLLFYSVGIGQISSEVPQNLSASRPQDRQFILSSKKLLLSDSGFYLCAWGGPEAFFGQGTRLTVV.

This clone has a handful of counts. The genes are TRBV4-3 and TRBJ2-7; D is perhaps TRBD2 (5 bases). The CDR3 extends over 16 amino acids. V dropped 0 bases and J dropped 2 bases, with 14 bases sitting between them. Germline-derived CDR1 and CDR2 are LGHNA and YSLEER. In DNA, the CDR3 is TGCGCCAGCAGCCAAGAGTTAAAGCGGTTTGCCTACGAGCAGTACTTC. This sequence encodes CASSQELKRFAYEQYF.

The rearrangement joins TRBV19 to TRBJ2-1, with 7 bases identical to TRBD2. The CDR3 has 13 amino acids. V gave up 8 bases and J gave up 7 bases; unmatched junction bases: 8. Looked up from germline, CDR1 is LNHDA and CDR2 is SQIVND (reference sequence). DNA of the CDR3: TGTGCCAGTTCGCACGGGGGGTTAAATGAGCAGTTCTTC. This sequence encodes CASSHGGLNEQFF.

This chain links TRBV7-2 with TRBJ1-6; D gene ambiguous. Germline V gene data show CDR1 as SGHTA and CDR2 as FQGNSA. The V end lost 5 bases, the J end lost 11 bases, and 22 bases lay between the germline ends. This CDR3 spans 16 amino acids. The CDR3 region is CASSGLLEGPRAPLHF. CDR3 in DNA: TGTGCCAGCAGCGGCCTTTTAGAGGGTCCGAGGGCACCCCTCCACTTT.

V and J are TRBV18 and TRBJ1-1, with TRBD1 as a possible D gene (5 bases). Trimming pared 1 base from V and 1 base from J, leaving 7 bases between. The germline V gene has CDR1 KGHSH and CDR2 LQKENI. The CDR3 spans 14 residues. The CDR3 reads CASSPRGENTEAFF. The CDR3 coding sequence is TGTGCCAGCTCACCACGGGGGGAGAACACTGAAGCTTTCTTT.

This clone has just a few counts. CDR3 coding DNA: TGTGCCAGCAGCTCCGAGGCGGGGAGTGAAGCTTTCTTT. Its translation: CASSSEAGSEAFF. The chain joins TRBV7-9 to TRBJ1-1; no firm D call. CDR1 and CDR2 from the germline V gene are SEHNR and FQNEAQ (reference sequence). V lost 4 bases to trimming and J lost 7 bases, with 13 bases between them. This CDR3 has 13 residues.

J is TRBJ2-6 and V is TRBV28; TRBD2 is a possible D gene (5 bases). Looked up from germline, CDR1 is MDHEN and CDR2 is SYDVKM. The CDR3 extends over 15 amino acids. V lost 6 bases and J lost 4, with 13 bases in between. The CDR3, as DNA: TGTGCCAGCAGCGAGGACTCGTCCGGGGCCAACGTCCTGACTTTC. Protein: CASSEDSSGANVLTF.

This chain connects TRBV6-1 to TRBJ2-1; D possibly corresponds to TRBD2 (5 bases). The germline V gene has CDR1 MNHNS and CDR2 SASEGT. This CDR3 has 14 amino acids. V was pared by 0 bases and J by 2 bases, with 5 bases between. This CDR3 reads CASSEAGAYNEQFF. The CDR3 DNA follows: TGTGCCAGCAGTGAAGCCGGGGCCTACAATGAGCAGTTCTTC.

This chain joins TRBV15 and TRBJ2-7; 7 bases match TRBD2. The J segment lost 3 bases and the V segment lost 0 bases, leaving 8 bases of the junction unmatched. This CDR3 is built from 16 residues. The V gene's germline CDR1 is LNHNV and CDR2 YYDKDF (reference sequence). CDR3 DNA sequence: TGTGCCACCAGCAGAGACAGACCGACTAGCAGCTACGAGCAGTACTTC. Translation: CATSRDRPTSSYEQYF.

CDR3 nucleotides: TGCGCCAGCAGCCAAGAGACGGCAGGCTCCTACGAGCAGTACTTC. As protein: CASSQETAGSYEQYF. The rearrangement joins TRBV4-3 to TRBJ2-7; D ambiguous. Germline CDR1 is LGHNA and CDR2 is YSLEER. Deletions cut 0 bases from V and 0 bases from J, with 9 bases between. The CDR3 is made up of 15 amino acids.

The CDR3 reads CASSPLSSGNTIYF. The CDR3, as DNA: TGCGCCAGCAGCCCCCTGAGCTCTGGAAACACCATATATTTT. This chain uses TRBV23-1 with TRBJ1-3; D is unclear. TRBV23-1 is an ORF; its function is uncertain. Trimming removed 6 bases from V and 0 bases from J, with 9 bases in between. The CDR3 runs to 14 residues.